These T cell receptor beta chains were read from a single sample in a study of blood T cell repertoires in COVID-19. The data were produced by immunoSEQ multiplex PCR, yet TCRdb's version contains in-frame clones alone and is incomplete. The profile covers tens of thousands of clones, with around 83% appearing a single time and approximately 44% taken by the ten largest. What was sequenced was peripheral blood. Source of these receptors: a woman of 80 years or more with active or convalescent COVID-19. CDR3s include the opening cysteine and the closing phenylalanine or tryptophan.

v_call cdr3_aa
TRBV18 CASSPPGQGYNEQFF
TRBV4-1 CASSQDQNSGTSQPQHF
TRBV2 CASTPGGLAGEAKNIQYF
TRBV6-1 CASSETSGRYNEQFF
TRBV4-1 CASSQGQGAGSPLHF
TRBV28 CASSLRRGSNQPQHF
TRBV29-1 CSVTRQGIETQYF
TRBV10-2 CASSETTGRGTEAFF
TRBV12-5 CASGSGQGNQPQHF
TRBV12-3/TRBV12-4 CASSLGPAEKLFF
TRBV7-2 CASSLGLAGYNEQFF
TRBV15 CATRRQGQETQYF
TRBV5-1 CASSLEGAGDTQYF
TRBV11-1 CASSLNPETYEQYF
TRBV6-5 CASSQLAGVGPEQYF
TRBV5-1 CASSLSFGGSETQYF
TRBV7-9 CASSLVEGAYEQYF
TRBV28 CASAHRGLAGGPADTQYF
TRBV4-3 CASSDKNTGELFF
TRBV18 CASSPSQVLVRYEQYF
TRBV28 CASSPGDGYTF
TRBV15 CATSRDYGGEAFF
TRBV5-1 CASSLGRETGTSYEQYF
TRBV19 CASSLLTSGELFF
TRBV6-5 CASSYEWRDTGELFF
TRBV28 CASSSLGTSGRWNEQFF
TRBV4-1 CASSQGSGQGLETQYF
TRBV12-3/TRBV12-4 CASRQGVETQYF
TRBV7-9 CASSPSFHGQPQHF
TRBV28 CASSLRTSGSYEQYF